This T cell receptor beta chain was observed in a study of blood T cells in healthy people across ages. Study outcomes and limitations: Naive T cell percentage by flow cytometry tracked strongly with beta diversity. Researchers said unsorted PBMCs prevented a conclusive naive versus antigen-experienced comparison.

Alongside a J-beta primer mix, a sample-barcoded 5' primer served in a second PCR lasting about 6 to 12 cycles. Researchers report that a template-switch adaptor with 12 random nucleotides tagged each cDNA molecule. TCRdb reprocessed the 5' RACE reads via MiXCR and lists one record per CDR3 protein. The profile shows roughly 650,000 distinct CDR3 sequences, 32% of them singletons. Russia was home to the donors, healthy Caucasian individuals aged roughly 6 to 95. The CDR3 has 15 amino acids. CDR1 and CDR2 from the germline V gene are SGHDT and YYEEEE. V trimming: 4 bases; J trimming: 0 bases; junction bases outside the gene matches: 7. This clonotype has at least ten counts. What it binds is not known.

This receptor was taken from a woman over 75 in good health. The specimen was blood. This chain uses TRBV5-6 with TRBJ2-7; 7 bases are shared with TRBD1. CDR3 protein: CASSPGQESSYEQYF. DNA of the CDR3: TGTGCCAGCAGCCCAGGACAGGAGAGCTCCTACGAGCAGTACTTC. The full variable domain, rest sourced from reference TRBV5-6 and TRBJ2-7, is DAGVTQSPTHLIKTRGQQVTLRCSPKSGHDTVSWYQQALGQGPQFIFQYYEEEERQRGNFPDRFSGHQFPNYSSELNVNALLLGDSALYLCASSPGQESSYEQYFGPGTRLTVT.